The clone carrying this T cell receptor beta chain was picked up many times. The antigen is not known. This record belongs to a study of CD8 T cells in ankylosing spondylitis. Study conclusions and caveats: There was a TCR beta motif, made of several highly homologous variants, that appeared characteristic of ankylosing spondylitis blood. CD8+ cells made up the disease-linked clones, which were relatively rare in peripheral blood.

TCRdb fed the 5' RACE reads into MiXCR, producing one record per CDR3 protein. Here the sample spans tens of thousands of distinct CDR3 sequences, roughly 8.8% being singletons. CDR1 and CDR2 (germline): LNHNV, YYDKDF (reference sequence). V dropped 5 bases and J dropped 0; count of bases not matched to a gene: 13. The CDR3 spans 17 residues. The rearrangement uses TRBV15 and TRBJ2-7; 7 nucleotides match TRBD1. The sequenced material came from blood, either unsorted or a sorted T cell fraction (not recorded which). The receptor was derived from a male donor with ankylosing spondylitis. DNA for the CDR3: TGTGCCACCAGCCTGTGGTCAGGACAGGAGTCCTCCTACGAGCAGTACTTC. Translation gives CATSLWSGQESSYEQYF.